Sequencing of this TCR beta chain was carried out in a study of T cells in Graves' hyperthyroidism and ophthalmopathy. Germline CDR1 reads GTSNPN; CDR2 reads SVGIG (reference sequence). With 4 bases removed from V and 7 bases from J, the gap between germline ends came to 10 bases. This CDR3 comprises 11 residues. Patients with uncontrolled infections, other autoimmune diseases, pregnancy or lactation were excluded. This clonotype was seen only a few times. Its antigen is still unknown. Study-wide points: By a 13 V-J model, ophthalmopathy was set apart from stable hyperthyroidism.

Amplification targeted TCR beta CDR3 regions from RNA transcripts. HTBI primers were used for first-round RT-PCR of the TCR CDR3. Each CDR3 protein gets one entry after TCRdb re-called the multiplex PCR reads with MiXCR. The repertoire holds about 640,000 distinct CDR3 sequences, with around 20% as singletons. This rearrangement joins TRBV30 to TRBJ1-1; D is uncertain. The sequence was obtained from a man aged 25-45 years with Graves' ophthalmopathy. Sequenced material: blood. CDR3 bases: TGTGCCTGGATGAGAAGCCTTGAAGCTTTCTTT. It translates to CAWMRSLEAFF.